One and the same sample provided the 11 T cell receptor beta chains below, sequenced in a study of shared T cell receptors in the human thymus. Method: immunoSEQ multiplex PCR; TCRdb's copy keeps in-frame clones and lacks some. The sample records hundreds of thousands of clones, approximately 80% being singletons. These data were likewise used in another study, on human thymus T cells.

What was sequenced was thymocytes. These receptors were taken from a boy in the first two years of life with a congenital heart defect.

The CDR3 bases are TGTGCCACCACTAGCTCCGGGGGCACCGGGGAGCTGTTTTTT. This encodes CATTSSGGTGELFF. This rearrangement joins TRBV5-4 to TRBJ2-2; maybe TRBD2 (6 bases). The CDR3 has 14 residues. CDR1 SGHNT and CDR2 YYREEE come from the germline V gene (reference sequence). V lost 9 bases to trimming and J lost 4 bases, with 16 bases between them.

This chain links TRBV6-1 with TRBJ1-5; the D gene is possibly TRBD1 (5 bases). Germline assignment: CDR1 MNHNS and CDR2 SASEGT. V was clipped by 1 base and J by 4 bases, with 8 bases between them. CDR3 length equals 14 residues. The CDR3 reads CASSEDGGNQPQHF. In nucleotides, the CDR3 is TGTGCCAGCAGTGAAGACGGGGGGAATCAGCCCCAGCATTTT.

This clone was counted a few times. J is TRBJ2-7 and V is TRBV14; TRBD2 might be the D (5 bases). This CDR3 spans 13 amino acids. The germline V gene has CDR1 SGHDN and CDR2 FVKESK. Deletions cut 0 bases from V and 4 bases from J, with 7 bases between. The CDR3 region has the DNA TGTGCCAGCAGCCAAGAGCCGGGATACGAGCAGTACTTC. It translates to CASSQEPGYEQYF.

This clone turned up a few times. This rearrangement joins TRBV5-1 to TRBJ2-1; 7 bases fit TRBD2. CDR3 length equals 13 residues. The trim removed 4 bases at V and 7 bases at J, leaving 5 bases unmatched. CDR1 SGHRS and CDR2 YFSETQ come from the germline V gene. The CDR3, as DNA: TGCGCCAGCAGCAAGAGCGGGACGAATGAGCAGTTCTTC. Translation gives CASSKSGTNEQFF. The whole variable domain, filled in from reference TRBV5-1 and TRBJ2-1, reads KAGVTQTPRYLIKTRGQQVTLSCSPISGHRSVSWYQQTPGQGLQFLFEYFSETQRNKGNFPGRFSGRQFSNSRSEMNVSTLELGDSALYLCASSKSGTNEQFFGPGTRLTVL.

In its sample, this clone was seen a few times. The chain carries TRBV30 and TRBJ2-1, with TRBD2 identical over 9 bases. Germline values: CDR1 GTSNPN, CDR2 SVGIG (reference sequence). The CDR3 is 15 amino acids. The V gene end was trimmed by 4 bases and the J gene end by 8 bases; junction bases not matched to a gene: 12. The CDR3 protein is CAWTRLAGDWDEQFF. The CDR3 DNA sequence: TGTGCCTGGACCAGATTAGCGGGAGATTGGGATGAGCAGTTCTTC.

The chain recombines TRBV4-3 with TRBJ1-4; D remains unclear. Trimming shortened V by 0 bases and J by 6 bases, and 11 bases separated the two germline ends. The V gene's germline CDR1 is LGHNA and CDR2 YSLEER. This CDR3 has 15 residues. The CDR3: CASSQDLTSDEKLFF. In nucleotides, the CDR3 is TGCGCCAGCAGCCAAGATTTGACTAGCGATGAAAAACTGTTTTTT.

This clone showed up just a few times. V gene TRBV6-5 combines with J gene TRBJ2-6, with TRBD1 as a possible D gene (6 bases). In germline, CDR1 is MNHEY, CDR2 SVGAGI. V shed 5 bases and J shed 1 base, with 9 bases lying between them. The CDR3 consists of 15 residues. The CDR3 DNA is TGTGCCAGCAGTCACAGGGTATCTGGGGCCAACGTCCTGACTTTC. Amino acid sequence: CASSHRVSGANVLTF.

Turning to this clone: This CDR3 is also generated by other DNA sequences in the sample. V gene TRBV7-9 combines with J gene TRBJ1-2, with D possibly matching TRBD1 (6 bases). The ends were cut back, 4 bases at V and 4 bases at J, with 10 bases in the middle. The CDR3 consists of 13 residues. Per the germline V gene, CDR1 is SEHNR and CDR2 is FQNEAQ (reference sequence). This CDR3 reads CASSSGQGYGYTF. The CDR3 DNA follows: TGTGCCAGCAGCTCGGGACAAGGCTATGGCTACACCTTC.

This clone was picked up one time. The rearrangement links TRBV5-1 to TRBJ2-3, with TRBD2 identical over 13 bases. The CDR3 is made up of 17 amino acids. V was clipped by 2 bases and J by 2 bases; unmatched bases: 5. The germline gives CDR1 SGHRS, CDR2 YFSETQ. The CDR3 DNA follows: TGCGCCAGCAGCTTAGCGACTAGCGGGAGGCCCACAGATACGCAGTATTTT. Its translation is CASSLATSGRPTDTQYF.

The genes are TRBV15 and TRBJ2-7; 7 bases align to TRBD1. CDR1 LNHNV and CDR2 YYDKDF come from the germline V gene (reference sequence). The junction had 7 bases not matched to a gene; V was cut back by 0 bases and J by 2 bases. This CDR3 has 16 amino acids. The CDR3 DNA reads TGTGCCACCAGCAGAGAGGACAGGTCCTACGCCTACGAGCAGTACTTC. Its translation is CATSREDRSYAYEQYF.

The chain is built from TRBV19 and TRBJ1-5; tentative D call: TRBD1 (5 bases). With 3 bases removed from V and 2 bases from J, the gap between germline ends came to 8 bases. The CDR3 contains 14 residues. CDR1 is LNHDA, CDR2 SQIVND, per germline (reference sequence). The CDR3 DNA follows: TGTGCCAGTAGTATGGGCAGGGGCAATCAGCCCCAGCATTTT. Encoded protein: CASSMGRGNQPQHF.